These T cell receptor beta chains were read from a single sample in a study of identical twins. TCRdb re-analysed the 5' RACE reads in MiXCR, keeping a single row per CDR3 protein. The sample carries 650,000 to 750,000 distinct CDR3 sequences, 20% to 25% recorded once. The data also belong to a second study, concerning T cells expressing NK-cell markers.

The sample consisted of PBMCs. These receptors were obtained from a woman younger than 30 in good health. Each CDR3 is given with its conserved first and last residue. A D gene is named only where the DNA matches it firmly. Rows give clone size only sometimes, using once, few, many, or a class for an expanded clone.

TGTGCCAGCAGCTCTCCATACTCGACTAGCGGGAGGGATACCTACGAGCAGTACTTC	CASSSPYSTSGRDTYEQYF	TRBJ2-7	.	TRBV11-2	TRBD2
TGTGCCAGCAGTTTCGTGAACACTGAAGCTTTCTTT	CASSFVNTEAFF	TRBJ1-1	many	TRBV12-3/TRBV12-4	.
TGTGCCAGCAGCATTCGGGACAGGGGAACCGGGGAGCTGTTTTTT	CASSIRDRGTGELFF	TRBJ2-2	few	TRBV9	TRBD1
TGTGCCAGCAGTTCGTCCCTCAGGGTGAGCGATGAGCAGTTCTTC	CASSSSLRVSDEQFF	TRBJ2-1	few	TRBV27	.
TGTGCCAGCAGCTTATACTCCGGGGGAACGGAGACCCAGTACTTC	CASSLYSGGTETQYF	TRBJ2-5	.	TRBV7-2	.
TGTGCCAGCAGTGAAGTCATGTTTACCCCCTCCTATGGCTACACCTTC	CASSEVMFTPSYGYTF	TRBJ1-2	.	TRBV6-1	.
TGTGCCAGCAGTTTCGGCGAGCAGTACTTC	CASSFGEQYF	TRBJ2-7	few	TRBV12-3/TRBV12-4	.
TGTGCCAGCATCAGGGACACCGGGGAGCTGTTTTTT	CASIRDTGELFF	TRBJ2-2	.	TRBV2	.
TGCGCCAGCAGCTTGAAGTCGAACACTGAAGCTTTCTTT	CASSLKSNTEAFF	TRBJ1-1	few	TRBV5-1	.
TGCAGTGCTCACCAACCTCTCGAGACCCAGTACTTC	CSAHQPLETQYF	TRBJ2-5	.	TRBV20-1	.
TGCGCCAGCAGCTTGGACACCCCGAATTCGAACACCGGGGAGCTGTTTTTT	CASSLDTPNSNTGELFF	TRBJ2-2	.	TRBV5-1	.
TGCAGTGCCCGCGTCGGCGAACAGCCCCAGCATTTT	CSARVGEQPQHF	TRBJ1-5	few	TRBV20-1	.
TGTGCCAGCAGTGCTCGGAGCTATGGCTACACCTTC	CASSARSYGYTF	TRBJ1-2	.	TRBV6-1	.
TGCGCCAGCAGCCAGTACACAGGGGCGGGGGAGCAGTACTTC	CASSQYTGAGEQYF	TRBJ2-7	few	TRBV4-3	.
TGTGCCATCAGTCCGGGGGCGAATGAGCAGTTCTTC	CAISPGANEQFF	TRBJ2-1	many	TRBV10-3	.
TGTGCCAGCAGCCCGCTAGCGGCCACAGATACGCAGTATTTT	CASSPLAATDTQYF	TRBJ2-3	few	TRBV7-2	TRBD2
TGCGCCAGCAGCGCACAGGTAGACACCGGGGAGCTGTTTTTT	CASSAQVDTGELFF	TRBJ2-2	few	TRBV5-1	.
TGTGCCAGCAGTGAACTAGCGGGAAGAGAGACCCAGTACTTC	CASSELAGRETQYF	TRBJ2-5	.	TRBV25-1	TRBD2
TGTGCCAGCAGTTCGGACATAACGATGCCCTACGAGCAGTACTTC	CASSSDITMPYEQYF	TRBJ2-7	.	TRBV27	.
TGCAGCGTTGCAAAGACCAAAAACATTCAGTACTTC	CSVAKTKNIQYF	TRBJ2-4	few	TRBV29-1	.
TGCAGTGCTAGAGATGGGACTAGCGCCTACGAGCAGTACTTC	CSARDGTSAYEQYF	TRBJ2-7	many	TRBV20-1	TRBD2
TGTGCCAGCAGAGGGGACAGGACCAATGAGCAGTTCTTC	CASRGDRTNEQFF	TRBJ2-1	few	TRBV12-3/TRBV12-4	TRBD1